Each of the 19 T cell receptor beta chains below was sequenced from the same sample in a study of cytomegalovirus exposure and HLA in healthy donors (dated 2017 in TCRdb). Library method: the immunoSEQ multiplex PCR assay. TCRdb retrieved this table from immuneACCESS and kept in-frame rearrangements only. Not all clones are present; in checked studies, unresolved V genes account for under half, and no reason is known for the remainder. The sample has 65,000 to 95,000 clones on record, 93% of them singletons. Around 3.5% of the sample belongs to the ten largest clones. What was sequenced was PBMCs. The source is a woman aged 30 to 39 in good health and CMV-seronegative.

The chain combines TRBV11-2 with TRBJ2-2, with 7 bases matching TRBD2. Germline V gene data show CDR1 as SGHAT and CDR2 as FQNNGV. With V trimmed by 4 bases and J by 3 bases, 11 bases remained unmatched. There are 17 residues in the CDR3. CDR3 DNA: TGTGCCAGCAGCTCCAAGCGGGACGGATCACACACCGGGGAGCTGTTTTTT. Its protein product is CASSSKRDGSHTGELFF.

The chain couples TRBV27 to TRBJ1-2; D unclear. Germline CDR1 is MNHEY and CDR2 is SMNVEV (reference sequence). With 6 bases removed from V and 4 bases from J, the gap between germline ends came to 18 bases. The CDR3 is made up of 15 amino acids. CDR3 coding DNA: TGTGCCAGCAGCCTTCTCGGTTTCAACCGCTATGGCTACACCTTC. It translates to CASSLLGFNRYGYTF.

The CDR3 DNA reads as TGTGCCAGCTCACCTCAACTAGCGGGGGGCCACAATGAGCAGTTCTTC. Its translation: CASSPQLAGGHNEQFF. The chain joins TRBV18 to TRBJ2-1, with 12 bases lining up with TRBD2. CDR1 and CDR2 (germline): KGHSH, LQKENI. The V segment lost 3 bases and the J segment 5 bases; nucleotides outside the gene matches: 5. The CDR3 sequence is 16 residues long.

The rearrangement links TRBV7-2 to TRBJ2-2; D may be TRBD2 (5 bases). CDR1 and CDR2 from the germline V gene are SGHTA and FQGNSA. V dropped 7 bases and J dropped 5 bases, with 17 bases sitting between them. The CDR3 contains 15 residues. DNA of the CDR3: TGTGCCAGCAACTCCGAGGGTCTCACAACCGGGGAGCTGTTTTTT. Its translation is CASNSEGLTTGELFF.

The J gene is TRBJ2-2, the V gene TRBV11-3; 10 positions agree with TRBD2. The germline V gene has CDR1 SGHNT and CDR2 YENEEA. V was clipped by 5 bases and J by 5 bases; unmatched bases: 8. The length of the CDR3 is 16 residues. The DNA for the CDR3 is TGTGCCAGCAGCCCGAGCGGGAGGGCCGGGACCGGGGAGCTGTTTTTT. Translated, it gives CASSPSGRAGTGELFF.

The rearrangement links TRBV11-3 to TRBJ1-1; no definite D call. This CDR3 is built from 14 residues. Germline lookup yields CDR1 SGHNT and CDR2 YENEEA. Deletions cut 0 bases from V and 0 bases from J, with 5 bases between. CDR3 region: CASSLDSLNTEAFF. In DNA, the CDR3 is TGTGCCAGCAGCTTAGACAGTCTGAACACTGAAGCTTTCTTT. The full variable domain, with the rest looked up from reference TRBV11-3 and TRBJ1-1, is EAGVVQSPRYKIIEKKQPVAFWCNPISGHNTLYWYLQNLGQGPELLIRYENEEAVDDSQLPKDRFSAERLKGVDSTLKIQPAELGDSAVYLCASSLDSLNTEAFFGQGTRLTVV.

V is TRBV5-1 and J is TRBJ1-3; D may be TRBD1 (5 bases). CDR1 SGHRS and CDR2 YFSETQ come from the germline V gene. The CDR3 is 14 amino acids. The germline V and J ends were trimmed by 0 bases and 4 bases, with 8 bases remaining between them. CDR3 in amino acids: CASSLDRSGNTIYF. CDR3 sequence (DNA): TGCGCCAGCAGCTTGGACAGGTCAGGAAACACCATATATTTT.

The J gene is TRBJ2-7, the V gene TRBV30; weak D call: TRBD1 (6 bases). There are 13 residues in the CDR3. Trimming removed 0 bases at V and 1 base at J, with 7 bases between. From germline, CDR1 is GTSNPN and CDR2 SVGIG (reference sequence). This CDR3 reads CAWSVGHSYEQYF. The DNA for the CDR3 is TGTGCCTGGAGTGTGGGACATTCCTACGAGCAGTACTTC. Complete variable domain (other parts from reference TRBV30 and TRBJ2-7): SQTIHQWPATLVQPVGSPLSLECTVEGTSNPNLYWYRQAAGRGLQLLFYSVGIGQISSEVPQNLSASRPQDRQFILSSKKLLLSDSGFYLCAWSVGHSYEQYFGPGTRLTVT.

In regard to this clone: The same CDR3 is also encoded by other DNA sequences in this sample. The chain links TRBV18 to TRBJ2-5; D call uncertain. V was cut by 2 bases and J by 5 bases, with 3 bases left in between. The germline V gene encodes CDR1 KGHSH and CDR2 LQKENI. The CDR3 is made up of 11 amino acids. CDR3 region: CASSPSETQYF. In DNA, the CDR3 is TGTGCCAGCTCACCATCGGAGACCCAGTACTTC.

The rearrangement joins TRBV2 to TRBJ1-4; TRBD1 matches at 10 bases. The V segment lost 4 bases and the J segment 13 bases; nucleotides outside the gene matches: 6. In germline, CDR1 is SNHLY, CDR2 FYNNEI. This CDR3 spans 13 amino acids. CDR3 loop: CASSAGTGVRLFF. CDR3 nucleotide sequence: TGTGCCAGCAGTGCGGGGACAGGGGTTAGACTGTTTTTT.

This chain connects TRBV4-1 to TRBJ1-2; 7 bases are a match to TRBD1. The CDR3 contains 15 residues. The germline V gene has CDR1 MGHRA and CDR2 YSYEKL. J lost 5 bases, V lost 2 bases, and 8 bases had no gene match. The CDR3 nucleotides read TGCGCCAGCAGCCAAAGAGGACAGGATCGGTATGGCTACACCTTC. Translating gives CASSQRGQDRYGYTF.

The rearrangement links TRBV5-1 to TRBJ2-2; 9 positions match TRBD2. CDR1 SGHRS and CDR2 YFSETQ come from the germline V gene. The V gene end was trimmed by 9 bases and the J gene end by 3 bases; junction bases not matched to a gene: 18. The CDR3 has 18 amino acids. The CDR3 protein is CATRPGVAGGRDTGELFF. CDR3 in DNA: TGCGCCACCCGACCGGGGGTGGCGGGAGGGCGAGACACCGGGGAGCTGTTTTTT.

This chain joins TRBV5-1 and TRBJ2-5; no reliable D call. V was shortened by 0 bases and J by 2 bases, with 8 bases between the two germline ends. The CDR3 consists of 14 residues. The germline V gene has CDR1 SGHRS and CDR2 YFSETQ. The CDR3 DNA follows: TGCGCCAGCAGCTTGGGTATGGCTCAAGAGACCCAGTACTTC. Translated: CASSLGMAQETQYF. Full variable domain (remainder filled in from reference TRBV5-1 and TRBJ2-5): KAGVTQTPRYLIKTRGQQVTLSCSPISGHRSVSWYQQTPGQGLQFLFEYFSETQRNKGNFPGRFSGRQFSNSRSEMNVSTLELGDSALYLCASSLGMAQETQYFGPGTRLLVL.

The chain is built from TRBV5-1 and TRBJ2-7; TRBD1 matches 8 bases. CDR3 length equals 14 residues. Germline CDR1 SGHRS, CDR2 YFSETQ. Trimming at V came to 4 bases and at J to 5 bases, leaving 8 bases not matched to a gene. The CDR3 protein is CASSVGQGKDEQYF. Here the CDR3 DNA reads TGCGCCAGCAGCGTCGGACAGGGAAAGGACGAGCAGTACTTC.

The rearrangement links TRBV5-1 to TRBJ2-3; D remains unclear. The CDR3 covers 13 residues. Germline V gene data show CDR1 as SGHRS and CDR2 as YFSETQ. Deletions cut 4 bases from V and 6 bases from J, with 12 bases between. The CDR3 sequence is CASSLVTRDTQYF. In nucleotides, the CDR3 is TGCGCCAGCAGCCTTGTAACGCGGGATACGCAGTATTTT.

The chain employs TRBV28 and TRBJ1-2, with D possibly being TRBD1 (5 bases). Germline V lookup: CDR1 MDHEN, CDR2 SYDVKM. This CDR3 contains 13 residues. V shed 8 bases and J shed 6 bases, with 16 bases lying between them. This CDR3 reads CASLNSGRDGYTF. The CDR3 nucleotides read TGTGCCAGCCTAAACTCAGGGAGGGATGGCTACACCTTC.

The CDR3 loop reads CASSLGSGGSGETQYF. CDR3 in DNA: TGCGCCAGCAGCTTGGGGTCGGGAGGGTCTGGAGAGACCCAGTACTTC. The V call is TRBV5-1, the J call TRBJ2-5, with 8 positions matching TRBD2. V shed 0 bases, J shed 4 bases, and the junction held 8 bases outside the gene matches. The CDR3 spans 16 residues. CDR1 and CDR2 from the germline V gene are SGHRS and YFSETQ.

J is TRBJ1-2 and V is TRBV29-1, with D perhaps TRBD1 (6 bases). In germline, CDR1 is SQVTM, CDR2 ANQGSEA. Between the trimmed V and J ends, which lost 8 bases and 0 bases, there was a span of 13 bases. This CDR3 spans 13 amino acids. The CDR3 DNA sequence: TGCAGCCCAGGGACACCCCCTAACTATGGCTACACCTTC. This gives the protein CSPGTPPNYGYTF.

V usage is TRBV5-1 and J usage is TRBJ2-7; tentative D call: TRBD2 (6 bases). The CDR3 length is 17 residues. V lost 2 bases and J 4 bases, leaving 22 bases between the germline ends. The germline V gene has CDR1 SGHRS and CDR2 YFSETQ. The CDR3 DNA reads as TGCGCCAGCAGCTTTCCCTCGAAGGGACTGCCGCGGTACGAGCAGTACTTC. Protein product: CASSFPSKGLPRYEQYF.